The 5 T cell receptor beta chains presented below share a single source sample, sequenced in a study of cytomegalovirus exposure and HLA in healthy donors. 60 Vbeta and 13 Jbeta primers were used in PCR. The assay was immunoSEQ multiplex PCR, and TCRdb's table has in-frame clones only and misses some. There are some 120,000 clones in the sample; roughly three quarters occur only once, and around 4.5% lies in the top ten. Sequenced input: PBMCs. The receptors originated from a man under 40 in good health and CMV-seropositive.

This clone came up a few times. This chain links TRBV12-2 with TRBJ2-7; TRBD2 is taken as the D call from the table, unchecked against the DNA. TRBV12-2 is labeled a pseudogene. The CDR3 sequence is 12 residues long. The CDR3 loop reads CASRLLTYEQYF. DNA of the CDR3: TGTGCAAGTCGCTTACTAACCTACGAGCAGTACTTC.

The chain is built from TRBV12-5 and TRBJ2-5; 10 bases agree with TRBD2. Germline trimming cut 9 bases from V and 2 bases from J; bases unmatched to any gene: 9. Looked up from germline, CDR1 is LGHNT and CDR2 is FRNRAP. The CDR3 is 15 amino acids. CDR3 sequence reads: CASGAGGPGQETQYF. The CDR3 coding sequence is TGTGCTAGCGGAGCGGGGGGGCCGGGGCAAGAGACCCAGTACTTC.

The V gene is TRBV29-1, the J gene TRBJ1-1; D uncertain. The germline gives CDR1 SQVTM, CDR2 ANQGSEA. The CDR3 covers 15 residues. Trimming left V 4 bases short and J 0 bases short, with 15 bases between. The DNA for the CDR3 is TGCAGCGTTGTCGGTGGAAGGCGGATGAACACTGAAGCTTTCTTT. It codes for CSVVGGRRMNTEAFF. The full variable domain, in which reference TRBV29-1 and TRBJ1-1 provide the parts outside the CDR3, is SAVISQKPSRDICQRGTSLTIQCQVDSQVTMMFWYRQQPGQSLTLIATANQGSEATYESGFVIDKFPISRPNLTFSTLTVSNMSPEDSSIYLCSVVGGRRMNTEAFFGQGTRLTVV.

The rearrangement uses TRBV14 and TRBJ1-2; D is uncertain. CDR1 and CDR2 from the germline V gene are SGHDN and FVKESK. V was trimmed by 2 bases and J by 2 bases, leaving 9 bases between them. The CDR3 runs to 14 residues. CDR3 sequence: CASSQMGGNYGYTF. CDR3 coding DNA: TGTGCCAGCAGCCAAATGGGAGGAAACTATGGCTACACCTTC.

The V call is TRBV23-1, the J call TRBJ2-7, with D perhaps matching TRBD2 (5 bases). TRBV23-1 is known as an ORF, though its function is uncertain. The CDR3 is 14 residues long. Trimming removed 0 bases at V and 3 bases at J, with 9 bases between. Here the CDR3 reads CASSQSGVIYEQYF. The CDR3 region has the DNA TGCGCCAGCAGTCAATCCGGGGTTATCTACGAGCAGTACTTC.